These 12 T cell receptor beta chains came from one sample sequenced in a study of neurological immune-mediated disorders. TCRdb processed the 5' RACE reads anew with MiXCR; each CDR3 protein has one entry. The sample comprises 55,000 to 65,000 distinct CDR3 sequences, less than 4% of which are singletons, and less than 2.5% rests with the top ten. The sample taken for sequencing was PBMCs. These receptors all come from a woman in her forties or fifties with multiple sclerosis.

The sample holds many counts of this clonotype. CDR3 DNA: TGTGCCAGCAGACCTGAGCGGGAGGGCATGTACAATGAGCAGTTCTTC. This gives the protein CASRPEREGMYNEQFF. This sequence joins TRBV7-2 and TRBJ2-1; TRBD2 matches at 10 bases. This CDR3 comprises 16 residues. Germline V gives CDR1 SGHTA, CDR2 FQGNSA. Unmatched junction bases numbered 9, after V lost 6 bases and J lost 4 bases.

As regards this clonotype: This may come from a read error, since a much larger clone is one base off. This chain's CDR3 is CASSTRTRVFYGYTF. The CDR3 coding sequence is TGTGCCAGCTCAACCAGGACAAGGGTCTTTTATGGCTACACCTTC. The chain has TRBV18 and TRBJ1-2; possibly TRBD1 for D (5 bases). Germline values: CDR1 KGHSH, CDR2 LQKENI. The CDR3 spans 15 residues. V lost 5 bases, J lost 5 bases, and 18 bases lay in between.

This clonotype was seen a few times. Being one base from a much bigger clone, this may be a read error. The rearrangement links TRBV6-2 or TRBV6-3 to TRBJ1-1; D call uncertain. V lost 5 bases and J 4 bases, leaving 14 bases between the germline ends. The germline V gene encodes CDR1 MNHEY and CDR2 SVGEGT. The CDR3 has 14 amino acids. CDR3 residues: CASSMAVLRTEAFF. CDR3 nucleotides: TGTGCCAGCAGTATGGCAGTGCTGCGCACTGAAGCTTTCTTT.

This clonotype has at least ten counts. The chain joins TRBV29-1 to TRBJ2-3; 7 bases map to TRBD1. The V gene's germline CDR1 is SQVTM and CDR2 ANQGSEA. The CDR3 runs to 12 residues. Losses at the gene ends were 4 bases for V and 5 bases for J; bases not matched to a gene: 3. The CDR3 sequence is CSVGQGKDTQYF. For the CDR3, the DNA is TGCAGCGTTGGACAGGGTAAAGATACGCAGTATTTT.

This clonotype was detected many times. The rearrangement links TRBV2 to TRBJ1-5, with D maybe TRBD1 (5 bases). Germline V lookup: CDR1 SNHLY, CDR2 FYNNEI. The length of the CDR3 is 14 residues. With 8 bases removed from V and 0 bases from J, the gap between germline ends came to 11 bases. The CDR3 nucleotides are TGTGCCAGCGGGGGACGGTATAGCAATCAGCCCCAGCATTTT. Its protein product is CASGGRYSNQPQHF.

This clonotype has a count of ten or more. The chain has TRBV20-1 and TRBJ2-5; D gene uncertain. Germline V gives CDR1 DFQATT, CDR2 SNEGSKA (reference sequence). This CDR3 region has 14 residues. Deletions cut 3 bases from V and 5 bases from J, with 16 bases between. CDR3 in DNA: TGCAGTGCTAGTTCTGGGTTTGCCCAGGAGACCCAGTACTTC. Amino acid sequence: CSASSGFAQETQYF.

Many counts were recorded for this clonotype. The chain employs TRBV6-6 and TRBJ1-2; D is uncertain. V was clipped by 8 bases and J by 5 bases, with 15 bases between them. Germline-derived CDR1 and CDR2 are MNHNY and SVGAGI (reference sequence). The CDR3 spans 13 residues. The CDR3 spells CASAAPGGYGYTF. The CDR3 coding sequence is TGTGCCAGCGCAGCTCCGGGTGGTTATGGCTACACCTTC.

This clonotype appeared many times. This chain links TRBV5-1 with TRBJ2-1; 7 nucleotides line up with TRBD1. This CDR3 is 14 amino acids long. The germline V gene has CDR1 SGHRS and CDR2 YFSETQ. V dropped 0 bases and J dropped 7; count of bases not matched to a gene: 4. As DNA, the CDR3 is TGCGCCAGCAGCTTGGGGTCAGGGGGTAATGAGCAGTTCTTC. Its translation is CASSLGSGGNEQFF.

This clonotype was detected ten times or more. V and J are TRBV29-1 and TRBJ2-2; 10 nucleotides line up with TRBD1. V was clipped by 7 bases and J by 7 bases; unmatched bases: 3. Germline loops: CDR1 SQVTM, CDR2 ANQGSEA. This CDR3 spans 12 amino acids. The CDR3 sequence: CSGGQGNGELFF. The DNA of the CDR3 is TGCAGCGGGGGACAGGGGAACGGGGAGCTGTTTTTT.

This clonotype was counted ten times or more. The chain couples TRBV7-9 to TRBJ2-2; the match to TRBD2 covers 7 bases. Per germline, CDR1 SEHNR and CDR2 FQNEAQ (reference sequence). The CDR3 is 15 residues long. V trimming: 6 bases; J trimming: 4 bases; junction bases outside the gene matches: 8. CDR3: CASRTAGATTGELFF. The CDR3 DNA sequence: TGTGCCAGCAGGACGGCGGGAGCTACCACCGGGGAGCTGTTTTTT.

This clonotype was detected ten times or more. The chain links TRBV20-1 to TRBJ2-1; 15 bases line up with TRBD2. The CDR3 is 14 residues long. J gave up 7 bases and V 6 bases, and 4 bases lay outside the gene matches. The germline CDR1 and CDR2 sequences are DFQATT and SNEGSKA (reference sequence). The CDR3 coding sequence is TGCAGTGCCCTGGGACTAGCGGGAGGAAATGAGCAGTTCTTC. Protein product: CSALGLAGGNEQFF.

This clonotype showed up many times. The V and J genes are TRBV7-2 and TRBJ1-1; D is unclear. This CDR3 is built from 13 residues. V was trimmed by 4 bases and J by 5 bases, leaving 11 bases between them. Germline V gives CDR1 SGHTA, CDR2 FQGNSA. As DNA, the CDR3 is TGTGCCAGCAGCTACCGACAAGGGACTGAAGCTTTCTTT. Translating it yields CASSYRQGTEAFF.